This TCR beta chain was profiled in a study of regulatory T cells in long-lasting Graves disease. CDR3-region Arm-PCR and iRepertoire HTBI primers produced the TCR beta libraries. TCRdb reanalysed the multiplex PCR reads using MiXCR and keeps one entry per CDR3 protein. The table records roughly 400,000 distinct CDR3 sequences, over 15% of them present only once. This clonotype was counted a few times. Its antigen is not known. Germline CDR1 and CDR2: SGHRS and YFSETQ. The CDR3 totals 12 residues. Trimming removed 3 bases from V and 9 bases from J; junction bases left unmatched: 3. The time point here: newly diagnosed GD, antithyroid drugs for less than 3 months. With RNA extracted from PBMCs as input, the TCR library was made. Study-level findings and limits: Lower TCR diversity was seen in persistent Graves' patients than in newly diagnosed ones.

The data also belong to a second study, concerning T cells in Graves' hyperthyroidism and ophthalmopathy.

The chain recombines TRBV5-1 with TRBJ1-1, with 9 bases aligning to TRBD1. The TCR originated in a woman aged 18-29 years with Graves disease. Sequenced material: peripheral blood mononuclear cells (PBMCs), taken at new diagnosis, from a patient treated with antithyroid drugs. The CDR3 sequence: CASSSTGGKAFF. The CDR3 DNA reads TGCGCCAGCAGCTCGACAGGGGGAAAAGCTTTCTTT. The full variable domain, in which reference TRBV5-1 and TRBJ1-1 provide the parts outside the CDR3, is KAGVTQTPRYLIKTRGQQVTLSCSPISGHRSVSWYQQTPGQGLQFLFEYFSETQRNKGNFPGRFSGRQFSNSRSEMNVSTLELGDSALYLCASSSTGGKAFFGQGTRLTVV.